This TCR beta chain was documented in a study of T cells in Graves' hyperthyroidism and ophthalmopathy (dated by TCRdb to about 2019). Describing the broader study: Peripheral blood samples were taken at initial diagnosis, before any treatment was given. The paper reports TCR Vbeta CDR3 sequencing of 140 or so peripheral blood samples: 40 to 45 ophthalmopathy, 70 to 85 hyperthyroidism and approximately 17 progressor patients. Following sampling, methimazole starting at 30 mg daily was given to hyperthyroidism patients, and high-dose intravenous methylprednisolone was given to ophthalmopathy patients. The study also compared thyroid tissue and blood T-cell repertoires from 6 or 7 Graves' hyperthyroidism patients. A discovery cohort of approximately 100 patients, roughly 43 with Graves' ophthalmopathy and fewer than 65 with stable Graves' hyperthyroidism, was used to find distinguishing TCR V-J signatures. The approximately 95 discovery patients were divided at random into training and test sets in a 7:3 ratio. Prospective prediction of ophthalmopathy was tested in an independent validation cohort consisting of 18 hyperthyroidism patients and around 16 patients who later progressed to ophthalmopathy.

From cysteine to phenylalanine, the CDR3 is 19 amino acids long. The only DNA kept is the CDR3, 57 bases in frame from the first base. Trimming takes 4 bases off V and 0 bases off J; junction bases not matched to a gene: 13. The germline V gene supplies CDR1 MRHNA and CDR2 SNTAGT. Amplification of TCR beta CDR3 regions was carried out from RNA transcripts. For the first round of RT-PCR on the TCR CDR3, the HTBI primer set was used together with the Qiagen OneStep RT-PCR kit. Libraries were constructed in a second round of multiplex PCR, after which size selection and purification were carried out. The libraries were sequenced on an Illumina HiSeq2000 using paired-end 100 bp reads. As for the authors' bioinformatics: SOAPnuke was used to process the raw data, removing reads that contained adapters or uncalled bases, had a mean Phred below 15, or lacked an exact match to the constant primer or identifier. COPE v1.2.5 was used to merge high-quality paired reads, and clonotypes were defined as unique nucleotide sequences. MiTCR v1.1 was used to align the clonotypes against IMGT TRBV, TRBD and TRBJ reference segments. Only V-J combinations with frequency above 0.0001, covering 99% to 99.2% of repertoires, were analysed. The TCS score was defined as the ratio of F50 (clonal expansion) to E x V (chaos), calculated using BLOSUM62-based TCRdist between CDR3 peptides within each V-J. Welch's t-statistics and random forest reduced fewer than 550 V-J features to under 15, which were used in a naive Bayes classifier (R e1071). TCRdb reprocessing: public reads trimmed at Q25 with fastp, clones called with MiXCR, in-frame beta chains kept. Entries are consolidated by CDR3 protein sequence, retaining the most common genes and DNA. The V and J calls were determined by TCRdb, not by the authors. The sample table lists 300,000 to 350,000 distinct CDR3 sequences, about 18% of them with a count of one. The ten most abundant clones make up under 55% of the sample.

Findings and caveats that apply to the study as a whole: Most expanded thyroid clonotypes (frequency above 0.001) were also found in blood, which suggests that blood repertoires may mirror thyroid immune responses. Sample size was not statistically predetermined, and investigators were not blinded to group allocation. A model built on a 13 V-J signature distinguished ophthalmopathy from stable hyperthyroidism, reaching around 87% sensitivity and under 84% specificity in cross-validation and 80%/75% in testing. In validation, progression to ophthalmopathy was predicted by the model with around 71% sensitivity and 72.22% specificity, a median of about 6.8 months before onset.

The table lists this clonotype with many counts. The target of this receptor is not known. Base qualities are not recorded, but no much larger clone differs from it by a single base. Graves' hyperthyroidism was defined as stable when no progression to ophthalmopathy occurred over 18 months of follow-up. Hyperthyroidism patients were newly diagnosed, had a disease duration of under 2 months, and were aged 18 to 65 years. Exclusion was applied to patients with uncontrolled infections, other autoimmune diseases, pregnancy or lactation. Clinical symptoms, serum thyroxine and TRAb, thyroid ultrasound, and orbital computed tomography formed the basis for the diagnoses. PBMCs were isolated from approximately 10 ml of fresh peripheral blood by Ficoll-Paque density gradient centrifugation. Total RNA was extracted with Trizol reagent, and quality was checked on an Agilent 2100 Bioanalyzer.

This clonotype originated in a woman in her fifties or sixties with Graves' hyperthyroidism. The sample taken for sequencing was blood. The chain employs TRBV6-4 and TRBJ1-1, with TRBD1 matching 11 junction bases. The DNA sequence is TGTGCCAGCAGTGTAAACCCCGGGACAGGGGGGATTATGAACACTGAAGCTTTCTTT. Its protein product is CASSVNPGTGGIMNTEAFF.